The 14 T cell receptor beta chains in this list originate from one sample, sequenced in a study of blood T cells in healthy people across ages. Primed by a sample-barcoded 5' primer and a J-beta primer mix, a second PCR proceeded for 7 to 11 cycles. TCRdb reprocessed the 5' RACE reads via MiXCR and lists one record per CDR3 protein. This table holds about 680,000 distinct CDR3 sequences, around 45% found once. The material sequenced was blood. Receptors originate from a woman aged 60-75 years in good health.

The rearrangement uses TRBV29-1 and TRBJ2-1; D is tentatively TRBD1 or TRBD2 (5 bases each). This CDR3 comprises 14 residues. Germline V gives CDR1 SQVTM, CDR2 ANQGSEA. Trimming removed 7 bases from V and 6 bases from J, with 19 bases in between. The CDR3 nucleotides read TGCAGCGCTTACACTACGGGACGACTCAATGAGCAGTTCTTC. Translated, it gives CSAYTTGRLNEQFF.

This clonotype occurred a few times. CDR3 in DNA: TGTGCCAACCGCCGGGACACAGATACGCAGTATTTT. It specifies CANRRDTDTQYF. The V and J genes are TRBV7-2 and TRBJ2-3, with a possible D match to TRBD2 (5 bases). Looked up from germline, CDR1 is SGHTA and CDR2 is FQGNSA. V was pared by 10 bases and J by 2 bases, with 10 bases between. The CDR3 loop spans 12 amino acids.

The V and J genes are TRBV4-3 and TRBJ2-1; 9 bases fit TRBD2. The better agreement between TRBJ2-7 and the DNA end casts doubt on the J call. There are 16 residues in the CDR3. Per germline, CDR1 LGHNA and CDR2 YSLEER. CDR3 sequence (DNA): TGCGCCAGCAGCCAAGCTAGACTAGCGGAATACAATGAGCAGTACTTC. Translated, it gives CASSQARLAEYNEQYF.

CDR3 sequence: CASSIGLAGGFPYEQYF. The CDR3 nucleotides are TGTGCCAGCAGCATCGGACTAGCGGGAGGGTTCCCCTACGAGCAGTACTTC. V gene TRBV7-6 combines with J gene TRBJ2-7; 15 bases are shared with TRBD2. Germline V gene lookup returns CDR1 SGHVS and CDR2 FNYEAQ. The V and J ends lost 5 bases and 2 bases, in that order; junction bases with no gene match: 7. The CDR3 consists of 17 residues.

V gene TRBV28 combines with J gene TRBJ2-2; TRBD2 matches 11 bases. Looked up from germline, CDR1 is MDHEN and CDR2 is SYDVKM. The CDR3 contains 15 residues. V lost 6 bases to trimming and J lost 5 bases; unmatched junction nucleotides: 5. The CDR3 loop reads CASSVGTSGTGELFF. The CDR3 coding sequence is TGTGCCAGCAGCGTGGGGACTAGCGGTACCGGGGAGCTGTTTTTT.

V gene TRBV20-1 combines with J gene TRBJ2-1; 10 bases align to TRBD2. Per germline, CDR1 DFQATT and CDR2 SNEGSKA (reference sequence). V gave up 6 bases and J gave up 7 bases; unmatched junction bases: 12. This CDR3 is 15 amino acids long. The CDR3 sequence is CSAPLGAAGGNEQFF. As DNA, the CDR3 is TGCAGTGCCCCATTAGGAGCAGCGGGAGGGAATGAGCAGTTCTTC.

There are a few counts of this clonotype. The chain links TRBV12-5 to TRBJ2-1; perhaps TRBD1 as D (5 bases). The CDR3 length is 14 residues. The V gene lost 1 base and the J gene lost 3 bases, with 7 bases spanning the gap. In germline, CDR1 is LGHNT, CDR2 FRNRAP. The CDR3 nucleotides read TGTGCTAGTGGTTTGGGGACACTCTACAATGAGCAGTTCTTC. Translating it yields CASGLGTLYNEQFF.

The gene calls are TRBV13 and TRBJ2-7, with D possibly called TRBD1 or TRBD2 (5 bases each). The DNA end is a closer match to TRBJ2-5, so the J assignment may be wrong. The CDR3 extends over 14 amino acids. Germline V gene sequence: CDR1 PRHDT, CDR2 FYEKMQ (reference sequence). The DNA for the CDR3 is TGTGCCAGCAGACCGGGACGGAGGAATGAGACCCAGTACTTC. This gives the protein CASRPGRRNETQYF.

This clonotype was seen more than once but under ten times. This sequence joins TRBV5-6 and TRBJ1-2, with D hard to call. The CDR3 covers 12 residues. V was trimmed by 7 bases and J by 3 bases, leaving 10 bases between them. Germline CDR1 SGHDT, CDR2 YYEEEE. The CDR3 DNA sequence: TGTGCCAGCTCGACGGCCGACTATGGCTACACCTTC. Translating gives CASSTADYGYTF.

V is TRBV18 and J is TRBJ1-2; D is unclear. CDR3 size: 13 residues. Germline CDR1 reads KGHSH; CDR2 reads LQKENI. V lost 2 bases and J lost 0, with 4 bases in between. CDR3 in amino acids: CASSPETNYGYTF. In DNA form, the CDR3 reads TGTGCCAGCTCACCAGAGACTAACTATGGCTACACCTTC.

Concerning this clonotype: A much larger clone is a single base away; this may be a read error. V gene TRBV5-4 combines with J gene TRBJ1-2; 7 bases line up with TRBD1. The CDR3 is 14 amino acids. Germline lookup yields CDR1 SGHNT and CDR2 YYREEE (reference sequence). The CDR3 spells CAGSSGGFGYGYTF. As DNA, the CDR3 is TGTGCCGGCAGTTCAGGGGGTTTTGGATATGGCTACACCTTC.

The gene calls are TRBV7-3 and TRBJ2-3; D call uncertain. Germline V gives CDR1 SGHTA, CDR2 FQGTGA. This CDR3 spans 13 amino acids. V dropped 5 bases and J dropped 4 bases, with 10 bases sitting between them. CDR3 nucleotide sequence: TGTGCCAGCAGCCGCGACCTGCCAGATACGCAGTATTTT. Translating gives CASSRDLPDTQYF.

As DNA, the CDR3 is TGCAGCGCGGTCGGGGGGCCTCGACGCTACACCTTC. This translates into CSAVGGPRRYTF. This chain uses TRBV29-1 with TRBJ1-2, with D possibly matching TRBD1 (6 bases). Germline loops: CDR1 SQVTM, CDR2 ANQGSEA. V dropped 7 bases and J dropped 9 bases, with 18 bases sitting between them. The CDR3 contains 12 residues.

This clonotype was found many times. This rearrangement joins TRBV20-1 to TRBJ1-2; 9 bases are shared with TRBD1. This CDR3 region has 13 residues. CDR1 is DFQATT, CDR2 SNEGSKA, per germline (reference sequence). V shed 3 bases, J shed 8 bases, and the junction held 7 bases outside the gene matches. In DNA form, the CDR3 reads TGCAGTGCTAGGACAGGGGGGTTATACGGCTACACCTTC. Its translation: CSARTGGLYGYTF.